This TCR beta chain was sequenced in a study of T cell responses to AZD1222 COVID-19 vaccine. Note on this clone: Its matching antigen is unknown.

Germline V gene lookup returns CDR1 ENHRY and CDR2 SYGVKD. V lost 7 bases and J 6 bases, leaving 9 bases between the germline ends. The CDR3 extends over 11 amino acids. General study points: Only six people who got AZD1222 tested seropositive at baseline.

Assay used: immunoSEQ multiplex PCR; TCRdb lists only in-frame clones, some missing. Among some 180,000 clones listed, 80% to 95% were seen once. The chain links TRBV10-3 to TRBJ1-2, with D possibly matching TRBD1 (6 bases). The sequence was collected from an adult who received the AZD1222 COVID-19 vaccine. Specimen: peripheral blood, collected 28 days after the second AZD1222 dose. CDR3 DNA: TGTGCCATCACAGGGGCGAATGGCTACACCTTC. This encodes CAITGANGYTF.